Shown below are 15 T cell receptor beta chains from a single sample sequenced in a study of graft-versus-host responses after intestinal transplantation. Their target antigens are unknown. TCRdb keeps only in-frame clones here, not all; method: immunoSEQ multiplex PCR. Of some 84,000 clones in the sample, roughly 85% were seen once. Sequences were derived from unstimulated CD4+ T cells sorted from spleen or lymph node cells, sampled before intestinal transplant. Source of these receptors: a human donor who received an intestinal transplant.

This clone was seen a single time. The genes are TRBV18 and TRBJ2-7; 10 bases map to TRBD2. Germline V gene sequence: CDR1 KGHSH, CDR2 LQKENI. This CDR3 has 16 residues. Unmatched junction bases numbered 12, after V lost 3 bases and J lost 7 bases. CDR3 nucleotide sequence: TGTGCCAGCTCACCTCCGCGGGCTAGCGGGAGTTGGGAGCAGTACTTC. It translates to CASSPPRASGSWEQYF.

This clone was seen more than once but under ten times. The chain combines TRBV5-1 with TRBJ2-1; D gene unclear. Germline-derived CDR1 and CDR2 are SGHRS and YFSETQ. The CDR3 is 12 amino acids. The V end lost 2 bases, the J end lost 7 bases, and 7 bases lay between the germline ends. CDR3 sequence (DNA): TGCGCCAGCAGCTTTTCCTCTAATGAGCAGTTCTTC. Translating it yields CASSFSSNEQFF.

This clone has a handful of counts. This chain's CDR3 is CASQRLNEQFF. As DNA, the CDR3 is TGTGCCAGTCAGCGGCTCAATGAGCAGTTCTTC. The chain uses TRBV2 and TRBJ2-1; tentatively, D is TRBD2 (5 bases). The CDR3 totals 11 residues. From germline, CDR1 is SNHLY and CDR2 FYNNEI. Trimming took off 9 bases at V and 6 bases at J, with 9 bases between the two ends.

CDR3 nucleotides: TGTGCCAGCAGTAATACAGTCTCCTACGAGCAGTACTTC. The encoded protein is CASSNTVSYEQYF. This chain connects TRBV27 to TRBJ2-7; D is undetermined. Trimming took off 5 bases at V and 0 bases at J, with 8 bases between the two ends. This CDR3 is 13 amino acids long. Germline V gene sequence: CDR1 MNHEY, CDR2 SMNVEV (reference sequence).

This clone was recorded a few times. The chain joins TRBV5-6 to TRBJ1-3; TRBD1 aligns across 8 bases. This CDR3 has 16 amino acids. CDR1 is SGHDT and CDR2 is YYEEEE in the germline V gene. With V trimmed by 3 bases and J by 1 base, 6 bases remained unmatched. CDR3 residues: CASSYRGSWSGNTIYF. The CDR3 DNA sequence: TGTGCCAGCAGCTACAGGGGGTCGTGGTCTGGAAACACCATATATTTT. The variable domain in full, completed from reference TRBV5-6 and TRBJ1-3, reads DAGVTQSPTHLIKTRGQQVTLRCSPKSGHDTVSWYQQALGQGPQFIFQYYEEEERQRGNFPDRFSGHQFPNYSSELNVNALLLGDSALYLCASSYRGSWSGNTIYFGEGSWLTVV.

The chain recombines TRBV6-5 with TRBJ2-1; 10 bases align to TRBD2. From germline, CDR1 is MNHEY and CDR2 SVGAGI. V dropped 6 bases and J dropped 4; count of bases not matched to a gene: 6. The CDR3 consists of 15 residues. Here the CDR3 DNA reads TGTGCCAGCAGACGAACTAGCGGGATTTACAATGAGCAGTTCTTC. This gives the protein CASRRTSGIYNEQFF.

The CDR3 sequence: CASSSFREYF. CDR3 nucleotides: TGTGCCAGCAGCTCTTTCAGGGAGTACTTC. The gene calls are TRBV7-9 and TRBJ2-7; possibly TRBD1 for D (5 bases). This CDR3 is built from 10 residues. Between the trimmed V and J ends, which lost 4 bases and 11 bases, there was a span of 9 bases. The germline V gene has CDR1 SEHNR and CDR2 FQNEAQ (reference sequence).

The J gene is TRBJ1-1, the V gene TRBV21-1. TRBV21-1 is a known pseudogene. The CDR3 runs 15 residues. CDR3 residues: CASSKVGGRNTEAFF. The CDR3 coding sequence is TGTGCCAGCAGCAAAGTGGGGGGGCGTAACACTGAAGCTTTCTTT.

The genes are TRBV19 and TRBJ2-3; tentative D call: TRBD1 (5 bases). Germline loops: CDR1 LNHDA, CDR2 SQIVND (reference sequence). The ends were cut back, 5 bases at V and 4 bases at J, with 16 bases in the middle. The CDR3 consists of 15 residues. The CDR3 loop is CASSGAGSPPDTQYF. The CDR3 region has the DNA TGTGCCAGTAGTGGGGCAGGGTCCCCCCCAGATACGCAGTATTTT.

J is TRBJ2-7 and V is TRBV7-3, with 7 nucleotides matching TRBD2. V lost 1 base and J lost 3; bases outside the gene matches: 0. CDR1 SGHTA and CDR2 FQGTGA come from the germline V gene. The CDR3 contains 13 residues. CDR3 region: CASSLRGGYEQYF. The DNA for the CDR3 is TGTGCCAGCAGCTTAAGGGGGGGCTACGAGCAGTACTTC.

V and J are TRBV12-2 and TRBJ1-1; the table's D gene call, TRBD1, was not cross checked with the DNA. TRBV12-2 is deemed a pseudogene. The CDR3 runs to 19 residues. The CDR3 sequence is CASRLAGRLNRDMNTEAFF. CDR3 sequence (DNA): TGTGCAAGTCGCTTAGCGGGACGGTTAAACAGGGATATGAACACTGAAGCTTTCTTT.

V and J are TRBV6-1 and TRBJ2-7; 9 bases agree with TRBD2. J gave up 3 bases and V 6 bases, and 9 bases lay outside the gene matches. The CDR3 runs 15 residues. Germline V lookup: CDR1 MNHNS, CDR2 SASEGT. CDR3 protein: CASRPIAGAFYEQYF. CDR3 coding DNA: TGTGCCAGCAGACCTATAGCGGGGGCCTTCTACGAGCAGTACTTC.

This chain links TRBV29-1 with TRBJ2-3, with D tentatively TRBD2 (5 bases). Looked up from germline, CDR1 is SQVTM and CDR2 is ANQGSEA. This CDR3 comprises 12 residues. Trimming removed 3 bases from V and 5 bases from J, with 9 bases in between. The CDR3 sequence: CSVEDSKDTQYF. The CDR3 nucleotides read TGCAGCGTTGAGGACTCCAAAGATACGCAGTATTTT.

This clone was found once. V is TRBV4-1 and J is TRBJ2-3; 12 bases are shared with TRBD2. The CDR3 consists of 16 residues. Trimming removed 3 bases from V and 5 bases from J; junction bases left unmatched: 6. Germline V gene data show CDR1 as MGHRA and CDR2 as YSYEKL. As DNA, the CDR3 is TGCGCCAGCAGCCAGGCGCTAGCGGGGGGGGTAGATACGCAGTATTTT. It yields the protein CASSQALAGGVDTQYF.

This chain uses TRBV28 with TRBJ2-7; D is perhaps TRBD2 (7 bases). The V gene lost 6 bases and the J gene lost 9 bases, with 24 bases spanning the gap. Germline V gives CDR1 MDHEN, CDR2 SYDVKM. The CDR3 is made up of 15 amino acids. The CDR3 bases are TGTGCCAGCAGCTACGCGGGGGCGCGCGGATTCGGGCAGTACTTC. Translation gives CASSYAGARGFGQYF. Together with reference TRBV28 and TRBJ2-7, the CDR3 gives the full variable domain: DVKVTQSSRYLVKRTGEKVFLECVQDMDHENMFWYRQDPGLGLRLIYFSYDVKMKEKGDIPEGYSVSREKKERFSLILESASTNQTSMYLCASSYAGARGFGQYFGPGTRLTVT.